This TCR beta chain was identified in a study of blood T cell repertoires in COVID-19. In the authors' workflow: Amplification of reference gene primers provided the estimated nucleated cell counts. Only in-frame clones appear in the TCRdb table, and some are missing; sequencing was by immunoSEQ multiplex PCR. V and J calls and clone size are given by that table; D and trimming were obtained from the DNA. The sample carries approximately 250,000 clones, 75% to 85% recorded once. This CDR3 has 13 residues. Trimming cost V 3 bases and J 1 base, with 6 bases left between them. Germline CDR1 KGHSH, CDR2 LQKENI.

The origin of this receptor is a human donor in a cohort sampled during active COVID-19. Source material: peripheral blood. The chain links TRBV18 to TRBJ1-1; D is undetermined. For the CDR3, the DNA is TGTGCCAGCTCACCGCAGGCGAACACTGAAGCTTTCTTT. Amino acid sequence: CASSPQANTEAFF.